Listed below are T cell receptor beta chains from one sample, sequenced in a study of shared clonotypes between healthy human individuals. Only in-frame clones appear in the TCRdb table, and some are missing; sequencing was by immunoSEQ multiplex PCR. This table holds more than 2,000,000 clones, about 92% found once. The sample taken for sequencing was naive CD4+ T cells sorted from blood. Source of these receptors: a man in his late teens or twenties in good health. Both conserved end residues are part of each CDR3. A D gene is named only where the DNA matches it firmly. Some rows mark clone size as missing; the rest say once, few, many or name a class of expanded clone.

V	J	size	D	CDR3	DNA
TRBV7-8	TRBJ2-7	NA	NA	CASSLTDYEQYF	TGTGCCAGCAGCTTGACAGATTACGAGCAGTACTTC
TRBV5-1	TRBJ2-3	NA	NA	CASSLSQRTDTQYF	TGCGCCAGCAGCTTGTCCCAGCGCACAGATACGCAGTATTTT
TRBV28	TRBJ2-6	NA	TRBD1	CASKGQAGANVLTF	TGTGCCAGCAAGGGACAGGCTGGGGCCAACGTCCTGACTTTC
TRBV6-5	TRBJ2-7	once	NA	CASSYAGVHYEQYF	TGTGCCAGCAGTTATGCCGGGGTTCACTACGAGCAGTACTTC
TRBV29-1	TRBJ1-2	few	NA	CSVAPAFYGYTF	TGCAGCGTTGCCCCAGCCTTCTATGGCTACACCTTC
TRBV9	TRBJ2-3	NA	TRBD2	CASSVDASGRSDTQYF	TGTGCCAGCAGCGTAGATGCTAGCGGGAGATCAGATACGCAGTATTTT
TRBV2	TRBJ1-1	NA	TRBD1	CATKAETGFFAEAFF	TGTGCCACTAAAGCCGAGACAGGGTTTTTCGCTGAAGCTTTCTTT
TRBV2	TRBJ2-2	NA	TRBD1	CASNYRGWMEELFF	TGTGCCAGCAACTACAGGGGCTGGATGGAGGAGCTGTTTTTT
TRBV10-3	TRBJ1-1	NA	NA	CAISERPTGGNTEAFF	TGTGCCATCAGTGAGCGTCCGACAGGAGGGAACACTGAAGCTTTCTTT
TRBV7-2	TRBJ2-7	NA	NA	CASSLGLRSSYEQYF	TGTGCCAGCAGCTTAGGCCTCAGGAGCTCCTACGAGCAGTACTTC
TRBV6-5	TRBJ2-7	NA	NA	CASSSTLGEQYF	TGTGCCAGCAGTTCCACGCTGGGCGAGCAGTACTTC
TRBV7-6	TRBJ2-1	NA	TRBD2	CASSLVGLAGDNEQFF	TGTGCCAGCAGCTTAGTAGGGCTAGCGGGAGACAATGAGCAGTTCTTC
TRBV27	TRBJ1-2	NA	NA	CASSLQGQGGYTF	TGTGCCAGCAGTTTGCAGGGCCAGGGGGGCTACACCTTC
TRBV19	TRBJ1-5	few	NA	CASSIEAGTQPQHF	TGTGCCAGTAGTATAGAGGCAGGGACTCAGCCCCAGCATTTT
TRBV18	TRBJ2-7	NA	NA	CASSPLMGGAYEQYF	TGTGCCAGCTCACCATTGATGGGGGGCGCCTACGAGCAGTACTTC
TRBV7-9	TRBJ1-3	NA	NA	CASSLGGPGNTIYF	TGTGCCAGCAGCTTAGGTGGTCCTGGAAACACCATATATTTT
TRBV29-1	TRBJ1-4	NA	NA	CSVERAVGEKLFF	TGCAGCGTCGAAAGGGCAGTCGGGGAAAAACTGTTTTTT
TRBV6-1	TRBJ1-2	once	TRBD1	CASRGTALGSYGYTF	TGTGCCAGCAGAGGGACAGCCTTAGGTAGCTATGGCTACACCTTC
TRBV18	TRBJ1-1	NA	TRBD1	CASSRGQDTEAFF	TGTGCCAGCTCGCGCGGACAGGACACTGAAGCTTTCTTT
TRBV5-1	TRBJ2-2	NA	TRBD2	CASSPRTSDAGELFF	TGCGCCAGCAGCCCCCGGACTAGTGACGCCGGGGAGCTGTTTTTT
TRBV30	TRBJ2-4	NA	NA	CAWSSDKNIQYF	TGTGCCTGGAGCAGTGATAAAAACATTCAGTACTTC
TRBV7-9	TRBJ2-7	NA	NA	CASSLDGRPRGQYF	TGTGCCAGCAGCTTAGACGGGAGGCCCAGGGGGCAGTACTTC
TRBV2	TRBJ1-1	few	NA	CASSDQGRGTEAFF	TGTGCCAGCAGTGATCAGGGGCGAGGGACTGAAGCTTTCTTT
TRBV5-6	TRBJ2-1	NA	NA	CASTPWGQAATFYNEQFF	TGTGCCAGCACCCCCTGGGGCCAAGCGGCAACATTTTACAATGAGCAGTTCTTC
TRBV18	TRBJ1-6	NA	TRBD1	CASSRGQGDDNSPLHF	TGTGCCAGCTCACGGGGACAGGGGGACGACAATTCACCCCTCCACTTT
TRBV10-1	TRBJ2-7	NA	TRBD2	CASSESSGRAYEQYF	TGCGCCAGCAGTGAGTCTAGCGGGAGGGCCTACGAGCAGTACTTC
TRBV7-9	TRBJ1-1	NA	NA	CASSLASAGHTEAFF	TGTGCCAGCAGCTTAGCGTCGGCAGGCCACACTGAAGCTTTCTTT
TRBV19	TRBJ1-1	NA	NA	CASSSNQGKVNTEAFF	TGTGCCAGTAGTTCAAATCAGGGGAAGGTGAACACTGAAGCTTTCTTT
TRBV6-5	TRBJ2-2	NA	NA	CASGQGPTGELFF	TGTGCCAGCGGGCAGGGGCCGACCGGGGAGCTGTTTTTT
TRBV7-9	TRBJ1-1	NA	TRBD1	CASSYGAGGRFTEAFF	TGTGCCAGCAGCTATGGAGCAGGGGGGCGCTTTACTGAAGCTTTCTTT
TRBV2	TRBJ1-1	few	TRBD1	CASSEQGADEAFF	TGTGCCAGCAGTGAGCAGGGGGCCGATGAAGCTTTCTTT
TRBV7-2	TRBJ2-7	NA	NA	CASSSWDGAYEQYF	TGTGCCAGCAGCTCTTGGGACGGTGCCTACGAGCAGTACTTC
TRBV6-1	TRBJ1-3	NA	NA	CASSERTAISGNTIYF	TGTGCCAGCAGTGAAAGGACAGCAATCTCTGGAAACACCATATATTTT
TRBV10-3	TRBJ1-3	NA	NA	CAISESAGTLIVGNTIYF	TGTGCCATCAGTGAGTCTGCGGGGACTTTAATCGTGGGAAACACCATATATTTT
TRBV30	TRBJ2-1	once	NA	CAWREERDTSGSYNEQFF	TGTGCCTGGAGGGAAGAGCGGGACACCTCGGGGTCCTACAATGAGCAGTTCTTC
TRBV1	TRBJ2-7	NA	NA	CTSSQEKWHCYEQYF	TGCACCAGCAGCCAAGAGAAATGGCATTGCTACGAGCAGTACTTC
TRBV6-4	TRBJ1-4	NA	NA	CASPQRDEKLFF	TGTGCCAGCCCTCAAAGGGATGAAAAACTGTTTTTT
TRBV19	TRBJ2-7	NA	TRBD1	CASSTGRTGNEQYF	TGTGCCAGTAGTACTGGACGGACAGGGAACGAGCAGTACTTC
TRBV11-2	TRBJ2-7	NA	NA	CASSLDASTYEQYF	TGTGCCAGCAGCTTAGACGCTAGCACCTACGAGCAGTACTTC
TRBV28	TRBJ2-7	once	TRBD1	CASSLTGGYEQYF	TGTGCCAGCAGTTTAACAGGGGGATACGAGCAGTACTTC
TRBV18	TRBJ2-2	NA	TRBD1	CASSPRQGAGELFF	TGTGCCAGCTCACCAAGACAGGGCGCCGGGGAGCTGTTTTTT
TRBV6-4	TRBJ1-6	few	NA	CASSDSYNSPLHF	TGTGCCAGCAGCGACAGTTATAATTCACCCCTCCACTTT
TRBV6-6	TRBJ1-2	NA	NA	CASSYSEVTGYTF	TGTGCCAGCAGTTACTCGGAGGTTACCGGCTACACCTTC
TRBV18	TRBJ2-7	NA	TRBD2	CASSPLSGGLLIHEQYF	TGTGCCAGCTCACCGCTCTCGGGGGGGCTTTTGATCCACGAGCAGTACTTC
TRBV5-1	TRBJ2-7	NA	TRBD2	CASSLLAGPWAYEQYF	TGCGCCAGCAGCTTGTTAGCGGGACCCTGGGCCTACGAGCAGTACTTC
TRBV5-4	TRBJ1-1	NA	NA	CASSWDGLNTEAFF	TGTGCCAGCAGCTGGGACGGATTGAACACTGAAGCTTTCTTT
TRBV27	TRBJ2-3	NA	NA	CASGRGIDTQYF	TGTGCCAGCGGTCGGGGAATAGATACGCAGTATTTT
TRBV9	TRBJ2-5	once	TRBD2	CASSVGPSGSSETQYF	TGTGCCAGCAGCGTAGGACCTAGCGGGAGTTCGGAGACCCAGTACTTC